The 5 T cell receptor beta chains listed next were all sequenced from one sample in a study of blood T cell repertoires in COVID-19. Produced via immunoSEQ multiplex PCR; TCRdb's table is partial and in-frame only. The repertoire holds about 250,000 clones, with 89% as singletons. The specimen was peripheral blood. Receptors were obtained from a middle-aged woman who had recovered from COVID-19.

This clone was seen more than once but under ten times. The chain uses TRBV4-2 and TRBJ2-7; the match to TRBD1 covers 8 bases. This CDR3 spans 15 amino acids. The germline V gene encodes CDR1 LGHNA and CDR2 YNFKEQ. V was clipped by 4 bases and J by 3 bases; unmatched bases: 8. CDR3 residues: CASSRTGTGGYEQYF. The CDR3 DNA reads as TGTGCCAGCAGCCGCACCGGGACAGGAGGCTACGAGCAGTACTTC.

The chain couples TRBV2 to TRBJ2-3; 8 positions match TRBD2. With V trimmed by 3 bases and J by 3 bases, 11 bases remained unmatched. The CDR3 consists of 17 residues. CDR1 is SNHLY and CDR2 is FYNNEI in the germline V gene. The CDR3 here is CASSERRGLAGTDTQYF. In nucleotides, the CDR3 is TGTGCCAGCAGTGAGAGGCGAGGACTAGCTGGGACAGATACGCAGTATTTT.

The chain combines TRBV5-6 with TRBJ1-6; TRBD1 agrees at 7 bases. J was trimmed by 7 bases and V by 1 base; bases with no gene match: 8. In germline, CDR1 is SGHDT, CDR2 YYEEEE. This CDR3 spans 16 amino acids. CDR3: CASSLMTGRYNSPLHF. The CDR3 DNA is TGTGCCAGCAGCTTGATGACAGGGCGATACAATTCACCCCTCCACTTT.

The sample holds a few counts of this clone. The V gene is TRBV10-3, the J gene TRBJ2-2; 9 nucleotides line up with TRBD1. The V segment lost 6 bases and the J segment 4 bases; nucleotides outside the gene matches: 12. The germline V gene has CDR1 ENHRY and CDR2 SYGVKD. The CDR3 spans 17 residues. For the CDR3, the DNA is TGTGCCATCAGGAAGAACAGGGGGCGCGGGGGCACCGGGGAGCTGTTTTTT. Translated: CAIRKNRGRGGTGELFF.

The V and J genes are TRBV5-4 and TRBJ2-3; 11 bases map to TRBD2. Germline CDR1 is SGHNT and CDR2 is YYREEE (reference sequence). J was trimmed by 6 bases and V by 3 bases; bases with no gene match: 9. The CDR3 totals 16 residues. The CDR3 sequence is CASSSLAGGLVDTQYF. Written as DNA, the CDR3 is TGTGCCAGCAGCTCATTAGCGGGGGGGTTAGTGGATACGCAGTATTTT.